This TCR beta chain was sequenced for a study of cytomegalovirus exposure and HLA in healthy donors. In the PCR, 60 Vbeta and 13 Jbeta primers were used. Generated by immunoSEQ multiplex PCR, the TCRdb table keeps only in-frame clones and is missing some. The sample has over 100,000 clones, and its top ten clones hold around 1.6%. To note about this clone: Its antigen is unidentified.

CDR3 length equals 17 residues. V dropped 1 base and J dropped 2; count of bases not matched to a gene: 4. Germline-derived CDR1 and CDR2 are GTSNPN and SVGIG (reference sequence). Study results and caveats: A prior analysis recorded that most TCR beta V segments were productive about 87% or about 30% of the time.

Sequences were obtained from PBMCs. This receptor was obtained from a woman aged 40 to 55 in good health and CMV-seropositive. V is TRBV30 and J is TRBJ2-1; 14 bases align to TRBD2. Written as DNA, the CDR3 is TGTGCCTGGAGTGGACCGGGACTAGCGGGAGCCTACAATGAGCAGTTCTTC. It codes for CAWSGPGLAGAYNEQFF. The complete variable domain, with remaining parts taken from reference TRBV30 and TRBJ2-1, reads SQTIHQWPATLVQPVGSPLSLECTVEGTSNPNLYWYRQAAGRGLQLLFYSVGIGQISSEVPQNLSASRPQDRQFILSSKKLLLSDSGFYLCAWSGPGLAGAYNEQFFGPGTRLTVL.